These 9 T cell receptor beta chains came from one sample sequenced in a study of Graves' ophthalmopathy and Graves' hyperthyroidism. RNA transcripts served as template for amplifying TCR beta CDR3 sequences. HTBI-primed RT-PCR formed the first round, and a multiplex PCR formed the second. TCRdb processed the multiplex PCR reads anew with MiXCR; each CDR3 protein has one entry. This table holds roughly 400,000 distinct CDR3 sequences, about 18% found once. Material: peripheral blood. Every receptor here comes from an adult woman with stable Graves' hyperthyroidism.

The sample holds many counts of this clonotype. The V gene is TRBV19, the J gene TRBJ1-1; 8 bases are a match to TRBD1. Trimming took 5 bases from V and 5 from J; bases not matched to a gene: 7. Looked up from germline, CDR1 is LNHDA and CDR2 is SQIVND (reference sequence). The CDR3 loop spans 14 amino acids. CDR3 DNA sequence: TGTGCCAGTAGTTCAACCAGGGGGCAAACTGAAGCTTTCTTT. Its protein product is CASSSTRGQTEAFF.

This clonotype has at least ten counts. The chain combines TRBV12-3 or TRBV12-4 with TRBJ1-3, with D hard to call. CDR3 length equals 12 residues. V was pared by 4 bases and J by 9 bases, with 10 bases between. The DNA for the CDR3 is TGTGCCAGCAGTTATACTCAGGCCACCATATATTTT. As protein: CASSYTQATIYF.

This clonotype was picked up many times. This chain uses TRBV11-2 with TRBJ2-7; 7 bases map to TRBD1. After removal of 5 bases from V and 0 bases from J, the junction contained 1 base not matched to a gene. There are 13 residues in the CDR3. CDR1 is SGHAT and CDR2 is FQNNGV in the germline V gene. The CDR3 coding sequence is TGTGCCAGCAGCCAGGGGGACTCCTACGAGCAGTACTTC. Amino acids: CASSQGDSYEQYF.

V is TRBV7-3 and J is TRBJ2-5, with D possibly matching TRBD2 (6 bases). Germline assignment: CDR1 SGHTA and CDR2 FQGTGA. Between the trimmed V and J ends, which lost 5 bases and 3 bases, there was a span of 16 bases. The CDR3 has 15 amino acids. CDR3 DNA: TGTGCCAGCAGCGTAGGTGGGGGACTTAAAGAGACCCAGTACTTC. This translates into CASSVGGGLKETQYF.

This clonotype appeared many times. The chain is built from TRBV6-1 and TRBJ1-2; the match to TRBD1 covers 8 bases. Germline values: CDR1 MNHNS, CDR2 SASEGT. The CDR3 runs to 15 residues. The trim removed 7 bases at V and 2 bases at J, leaving 9 bases unmatched. CDR3 DNA sequence: TGTGCCAGCACCTATCAGACAGGGGAGAACTATGGCTACACCTTC. It codes for CASTYQTGENYGYTF.

The J gene is TRBJ2-2, the V gene TRBV11-2; D might be TRBD2 (5 bases). V was trimmed by 2 bases and J by 7 bases, leaving 17 bases between them. Germline values: CDR1 SGHAT, CDR2 FQNNGV. This CDR3 has 16 residues. The CDR3 loop reads CASSLWVGASVGELFF. The CDR3 DNA reads as TGTGCCAGCAGCTTATGGGTGGGAGCGTCGGTCGGGGAGCTGTTTTTT.

This clonotype was seen at least ten times. The chain has TRBV7-2 and TRBJ1-3; maybe TRBD1 (6 bases). Germline values: CDR1 SGHTA, CDR2 FQGNSA. The ends were cut back, 7 bases at V and 1 base at J, with 14 bases in the middle. The CDR3 sequence is 15 residues long. The CDR3 sequence is CASTPPGTSGNTIYF. The CDR3 DNA is TGTGCCAGCACCCCTCCCGGGACATCTGGAAACACCATATATTTT.

Ten or more counts support this clonotype. This sequence joins TRBV6-1 and TRBJ2-7; D is uncertain. The V gene lost 6 bases and the J gene lost 0 bases, with 9 bases spanning the gap. Per the germline V gene, CDR1 is MNHNS and CDR2 is SASEGT. This CDR3 comprises 13 residues. As DNA, the CDR3 is TGTGCCAGCAGACTAAGCGCCTCCTACGAGCAGTACTTC. The encoded protein is CASRLSASYEQYF.

This clonotype has ten or more counts. The chain combines TRBV20-1 with TRBJ2-2; possible D gene TRBD2, 5 bases. V was shortened by 5 bases and J by 7 bases, with 11 bases between the two germline ends. CDR3 length equals 12 residues. Per germline, CDR1 DFQATT and CDR2 SNEGSKA (reference sequence). CDR3 coding DNA: TGCAGTGCTCGCGGCGCGGGCGGGGAGCTGTTTTTT. Protein sequence: CSARGAGGELFF.